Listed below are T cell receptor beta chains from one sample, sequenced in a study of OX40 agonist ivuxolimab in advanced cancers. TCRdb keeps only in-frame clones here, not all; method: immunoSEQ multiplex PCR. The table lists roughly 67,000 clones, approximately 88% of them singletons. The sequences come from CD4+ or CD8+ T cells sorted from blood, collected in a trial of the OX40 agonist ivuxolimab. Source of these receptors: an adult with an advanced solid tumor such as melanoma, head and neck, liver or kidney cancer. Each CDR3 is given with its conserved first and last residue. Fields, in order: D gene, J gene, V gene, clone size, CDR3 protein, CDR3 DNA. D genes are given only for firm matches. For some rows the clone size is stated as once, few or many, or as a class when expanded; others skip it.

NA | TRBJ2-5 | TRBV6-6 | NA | CASRATGGQETQYF | TGTGCCAGCCGTGCTACAGGAGGCCAAGAGACCCAGTACTTC
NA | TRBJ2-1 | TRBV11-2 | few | CASSPLGNEQFF | TGTGCCAGCAGCCCTCTGGGTAATGAGCAGTTCTTC
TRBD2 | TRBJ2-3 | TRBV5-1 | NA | CASSHGTSLYDTQYF | TGCGCCAGCAGCCATGGGACTAGTTTGTATGATACGCAGTATTTT
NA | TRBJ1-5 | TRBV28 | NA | CASSPDILYSNQPQHF | TGTGCCAGCAGTCCAGACATATTATATAGCAATCAGCCCCAGCATTTT
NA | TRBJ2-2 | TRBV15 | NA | CATSLSPRNTGELFF | TGTGCCACCAGTTTGAGCCCCAGGAACACCGGGGAGCTGTTTTTT
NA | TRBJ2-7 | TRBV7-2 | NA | CASSRTYEQYF | TGTGCCAGCAGCCGTACCTACGAGCAGTACTTC
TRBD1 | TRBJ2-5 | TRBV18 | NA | CASSPTRTGGETQYF | TGTGCCAGCTCACCGACACGGACAGGGGGAGAGACCCAGTACTTC
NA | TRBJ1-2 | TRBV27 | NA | CASGLQGRGANYGYTF | TGTGCCAGCGGATTACAGGGCAGGGGAGCTAACTATGGCTACACCTTC
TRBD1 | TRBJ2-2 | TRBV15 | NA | CATSSRQGARSGELFF | TGTGCCACCAGCAGTAGGCAGGGGGCGCGATCCGGGGAGCTGTTTTTT
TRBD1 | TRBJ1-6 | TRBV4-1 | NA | CASSLPGTANSPLHF | TGCGCCAGCAGCCTCCCGGGGACAGCAAATTCACCCCTCCACTTT
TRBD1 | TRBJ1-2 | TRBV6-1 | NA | CASSDRDRVGYTF | TGTGCCAGCAGTGATCGGGACAGGGTTGGCTACACCTTC
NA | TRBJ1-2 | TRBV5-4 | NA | CASSLGGEGGYQGYTF | TGTGCCAGCAGCTTGGGAGGTGAAGGGGGTTATCAAGGCTACACCTTC
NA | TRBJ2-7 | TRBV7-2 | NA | CASSLDAGSYEQYF | TGTGCCAGCAGCCTCGACGCGGGCTCCTACGAGCAGTACTTC
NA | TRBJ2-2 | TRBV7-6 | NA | CASTKTQGATGELFF | TGTGCCAGCACCAAGACCCAAGGGGCGACCGGGGAGCTGTTTTTT